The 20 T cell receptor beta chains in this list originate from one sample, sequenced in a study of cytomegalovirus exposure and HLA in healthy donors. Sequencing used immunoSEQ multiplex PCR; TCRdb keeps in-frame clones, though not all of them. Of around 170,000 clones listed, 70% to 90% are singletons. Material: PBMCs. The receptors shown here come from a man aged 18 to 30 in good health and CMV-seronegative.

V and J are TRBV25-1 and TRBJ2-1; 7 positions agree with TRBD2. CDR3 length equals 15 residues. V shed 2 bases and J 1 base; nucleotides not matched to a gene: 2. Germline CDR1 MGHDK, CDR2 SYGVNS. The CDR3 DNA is TGTGCCAGCAGTGAACGGGAGGCTTCCTACAATGAGCAGTTCTTC. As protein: CASSEREASYNEQFF.

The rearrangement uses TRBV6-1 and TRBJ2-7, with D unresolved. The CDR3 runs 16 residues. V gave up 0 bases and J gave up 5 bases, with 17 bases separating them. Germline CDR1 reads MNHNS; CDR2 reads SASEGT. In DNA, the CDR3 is TGTGCCAGCAGTGAAGCTGTGCTTACCATAGTCCACGAGCAGTACTTC. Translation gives CASSEAVLTIVHEQYF.

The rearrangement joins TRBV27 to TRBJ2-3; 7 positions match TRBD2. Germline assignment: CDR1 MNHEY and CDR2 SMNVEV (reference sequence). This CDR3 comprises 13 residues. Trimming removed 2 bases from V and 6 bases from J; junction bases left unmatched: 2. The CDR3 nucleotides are TGTGCCAGCAGTTTAAGGCGGGAGGATACGCAGTATTTT. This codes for CASSLRREDTQYF.

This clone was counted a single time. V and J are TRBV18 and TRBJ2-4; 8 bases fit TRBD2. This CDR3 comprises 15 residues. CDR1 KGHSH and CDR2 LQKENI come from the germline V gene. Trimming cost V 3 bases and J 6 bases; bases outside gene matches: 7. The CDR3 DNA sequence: TGTGCCAGCTCACCTCCCGGGACTAGTGGAAACATTCAGTACTTC. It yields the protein CASSPPGTSGNIQYF.

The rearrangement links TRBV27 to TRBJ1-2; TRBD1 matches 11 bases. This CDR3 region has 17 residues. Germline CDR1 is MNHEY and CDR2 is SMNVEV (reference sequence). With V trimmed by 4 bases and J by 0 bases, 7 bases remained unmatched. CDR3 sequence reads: CASSYRTGGEANYGYTF. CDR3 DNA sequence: TGTGCCAGCAGTTATAGGACAGGGGGCGAAGCTAACTATGGCTACACCTTC.

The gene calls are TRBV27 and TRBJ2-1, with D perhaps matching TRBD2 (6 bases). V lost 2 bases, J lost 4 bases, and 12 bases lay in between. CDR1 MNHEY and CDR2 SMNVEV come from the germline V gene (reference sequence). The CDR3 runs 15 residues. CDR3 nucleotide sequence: TGTGCCAGCAGTTTACGGGGGACGTCGTACAATGAGCAGTTCTTC. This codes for CASSLRGTSYNEQFF.

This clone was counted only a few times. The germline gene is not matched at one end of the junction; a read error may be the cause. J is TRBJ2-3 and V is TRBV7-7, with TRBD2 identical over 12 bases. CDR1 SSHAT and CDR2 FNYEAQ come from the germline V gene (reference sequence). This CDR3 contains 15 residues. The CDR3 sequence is CASSLLAGGGDTQYF. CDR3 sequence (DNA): TGTGCTAGCAGCTTACTAGCGGGGGGAGGGGATACGCAGTATTTT.

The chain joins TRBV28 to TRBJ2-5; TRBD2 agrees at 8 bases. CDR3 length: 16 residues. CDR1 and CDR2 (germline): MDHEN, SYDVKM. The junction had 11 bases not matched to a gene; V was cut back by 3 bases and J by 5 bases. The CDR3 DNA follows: TGTGCCAGCAGTTTGGAGGAGCGGGAGATTGGGGAGACCCAGTACTTC. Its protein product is CASSLEEREIGETQYF.

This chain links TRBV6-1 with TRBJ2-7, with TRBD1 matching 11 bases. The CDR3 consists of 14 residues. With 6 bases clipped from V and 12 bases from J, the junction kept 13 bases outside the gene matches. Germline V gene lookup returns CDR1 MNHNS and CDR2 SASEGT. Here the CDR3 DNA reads TGTGCCAGCAGCTCCGGGACAGGGGGATATAAATCGTACGTC. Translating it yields CASSSGTGGYKSYV.

CDR3 residues: CASSSGTGYSGNTIYF. CDR3 nucleotides: TGTGCCAGCAGTTCGGGGACAGGGTACTCTGGAAACACCATATATTTT. The rearrangement joins TRBV6-5 to TRBJ1-3; TRBD1 agrees at 9 bases. Germline lookup yields CDR1 MNHEY and CDR2 SVGAGI. V shed 4 bases, J shed 0 bases, and the junction held 4 bases outside the gene matches. The CDR3 runs 16 residues.

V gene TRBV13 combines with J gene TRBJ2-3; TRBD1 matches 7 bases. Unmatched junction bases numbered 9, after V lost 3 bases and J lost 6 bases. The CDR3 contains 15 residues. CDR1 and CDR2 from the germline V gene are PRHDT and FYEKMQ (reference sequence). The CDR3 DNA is TGTGCCAGCAGCTTGGAGAAGGGGGCTGCGGATACGCAGTATTTT. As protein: CASSLEKGAADTQYF.

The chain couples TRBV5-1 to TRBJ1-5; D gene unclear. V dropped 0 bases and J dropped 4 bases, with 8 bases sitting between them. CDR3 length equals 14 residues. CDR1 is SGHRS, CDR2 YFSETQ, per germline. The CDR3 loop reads CASSLGQANQPQHF. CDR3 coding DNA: TGCGCCAGCAGCTTGGGGCAGGCTAATCAGCCCCAGCATTTT.

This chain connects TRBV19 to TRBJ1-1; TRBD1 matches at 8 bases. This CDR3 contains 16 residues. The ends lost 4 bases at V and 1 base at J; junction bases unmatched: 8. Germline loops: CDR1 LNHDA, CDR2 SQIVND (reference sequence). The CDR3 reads CASSTSLGQGNTEAFF. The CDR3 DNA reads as TGTGCCAGTAGTACCAGCCTAGGACAGGGGAACACTGAAGCTTTCTTT.

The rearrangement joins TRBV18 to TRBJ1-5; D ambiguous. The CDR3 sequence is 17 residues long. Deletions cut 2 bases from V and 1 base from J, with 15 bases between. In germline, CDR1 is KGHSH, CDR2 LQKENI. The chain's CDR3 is CASSPDTMVVSNQPQHF. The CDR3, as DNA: TGTGCCAGCTCACCAGACACAATGGTGGTCAGCAATCAGCCCCAGCATTTT. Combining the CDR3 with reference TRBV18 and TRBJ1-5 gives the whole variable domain NAGVMQNPRHLVRRRGQEARLRCSPMKGHSHVYWYRQLPEEGLKFMVYLQKENIIDESGMPKERFSAEFPKEGPSILRIQQVVRGDSAAYFCASSPDTMVVSNQPQHFGDGTRLSIL.

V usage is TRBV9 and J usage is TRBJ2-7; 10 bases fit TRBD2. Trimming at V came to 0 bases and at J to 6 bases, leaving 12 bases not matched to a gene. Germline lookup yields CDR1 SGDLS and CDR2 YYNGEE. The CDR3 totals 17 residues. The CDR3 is CASSVGGPAIAGGEQYF. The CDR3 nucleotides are TGTGCCAGCAGCGTAGGGGGCCCGGCGATAGCGGGAGGCGAGCAGTACTTC.

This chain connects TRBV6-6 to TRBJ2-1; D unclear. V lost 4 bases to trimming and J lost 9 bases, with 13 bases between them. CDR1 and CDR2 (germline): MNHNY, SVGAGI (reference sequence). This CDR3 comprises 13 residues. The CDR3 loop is CASSSTTYSEQFF. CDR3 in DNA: TGTGCCAGCAGTTCGACGACTTACTCTGAGCAGTTCTTC.

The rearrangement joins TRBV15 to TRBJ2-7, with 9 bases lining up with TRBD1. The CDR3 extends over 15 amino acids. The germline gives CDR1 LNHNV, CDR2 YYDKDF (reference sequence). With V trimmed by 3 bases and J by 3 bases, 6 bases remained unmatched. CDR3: CATSSSLTGGYEQYV. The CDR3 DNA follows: TGTGCCACCAGCAGTAGCCTGACAGGGGGCTACGAGCAGTACGTC.

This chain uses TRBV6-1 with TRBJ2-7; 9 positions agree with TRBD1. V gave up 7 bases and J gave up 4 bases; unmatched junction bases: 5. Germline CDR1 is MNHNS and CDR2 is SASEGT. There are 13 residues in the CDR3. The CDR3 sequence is CASINRGPYEQYV. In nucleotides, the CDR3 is TGTGCCAGCATAAACAGGGGGCCTTACGAGCAGTACGTC.

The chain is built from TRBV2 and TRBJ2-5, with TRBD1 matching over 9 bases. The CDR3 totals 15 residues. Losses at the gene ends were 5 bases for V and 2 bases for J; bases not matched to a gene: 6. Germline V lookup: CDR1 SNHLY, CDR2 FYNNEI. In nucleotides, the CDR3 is TGTGCCAGCAGTAGTCCGGGACAGGGACAAGAGACCCAGTACTTC. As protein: CASSSPGQGQETQYF.

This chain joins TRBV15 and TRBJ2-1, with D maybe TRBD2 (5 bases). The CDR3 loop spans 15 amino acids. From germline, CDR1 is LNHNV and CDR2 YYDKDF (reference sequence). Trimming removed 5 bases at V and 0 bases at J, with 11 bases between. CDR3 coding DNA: TGTGCCACCAGCCGGGCCGGAGGCTCCTACAATGAGCAGTTCTTC. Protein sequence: CATSRAGGSYNEQFF.